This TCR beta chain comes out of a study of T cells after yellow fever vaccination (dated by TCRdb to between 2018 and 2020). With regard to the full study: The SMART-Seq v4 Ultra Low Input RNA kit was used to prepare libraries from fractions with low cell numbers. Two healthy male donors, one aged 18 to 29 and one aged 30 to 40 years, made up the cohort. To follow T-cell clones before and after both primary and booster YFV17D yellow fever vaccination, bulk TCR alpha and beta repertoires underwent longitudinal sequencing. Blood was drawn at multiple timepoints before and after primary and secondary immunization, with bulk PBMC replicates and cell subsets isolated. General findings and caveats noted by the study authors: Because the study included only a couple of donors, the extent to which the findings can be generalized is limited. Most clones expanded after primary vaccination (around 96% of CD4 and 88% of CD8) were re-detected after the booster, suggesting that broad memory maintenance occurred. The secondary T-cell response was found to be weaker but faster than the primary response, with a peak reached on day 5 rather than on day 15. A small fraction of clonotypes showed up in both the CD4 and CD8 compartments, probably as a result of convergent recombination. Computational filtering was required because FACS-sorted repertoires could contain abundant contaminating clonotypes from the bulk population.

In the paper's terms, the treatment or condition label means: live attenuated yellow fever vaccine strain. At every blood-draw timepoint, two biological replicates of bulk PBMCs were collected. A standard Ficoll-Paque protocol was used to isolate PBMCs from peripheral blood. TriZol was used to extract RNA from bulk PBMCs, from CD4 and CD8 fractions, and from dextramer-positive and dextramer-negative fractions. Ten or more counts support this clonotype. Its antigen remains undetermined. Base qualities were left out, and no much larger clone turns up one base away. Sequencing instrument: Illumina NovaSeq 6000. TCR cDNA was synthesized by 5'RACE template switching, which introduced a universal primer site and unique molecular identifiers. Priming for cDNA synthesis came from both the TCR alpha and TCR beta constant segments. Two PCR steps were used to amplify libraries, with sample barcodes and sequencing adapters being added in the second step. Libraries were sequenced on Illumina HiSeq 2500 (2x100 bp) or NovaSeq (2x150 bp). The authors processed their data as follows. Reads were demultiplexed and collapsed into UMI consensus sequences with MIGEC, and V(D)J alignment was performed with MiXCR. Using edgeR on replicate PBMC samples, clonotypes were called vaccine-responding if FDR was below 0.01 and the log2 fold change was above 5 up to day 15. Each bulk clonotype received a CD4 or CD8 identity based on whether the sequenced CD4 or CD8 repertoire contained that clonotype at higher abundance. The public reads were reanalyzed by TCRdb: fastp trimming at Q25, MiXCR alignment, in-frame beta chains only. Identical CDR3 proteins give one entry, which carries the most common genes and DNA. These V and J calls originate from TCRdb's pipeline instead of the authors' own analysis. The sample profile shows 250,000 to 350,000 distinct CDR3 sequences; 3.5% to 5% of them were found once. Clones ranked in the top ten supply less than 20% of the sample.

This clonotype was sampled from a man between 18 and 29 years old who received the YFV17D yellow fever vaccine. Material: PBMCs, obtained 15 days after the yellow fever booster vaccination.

The CDR3 protein: CASSKESGGGEIQETQYF. The bases read TGTGCCAGCAGCAAAGAGAGTGGGGGCGGGGAGATACAAGAGACCCAGTACTTC. The chain uses TRBV21-1 and TRBJ2-5; TRBD1 was called by the table and not checked on the DNA. TRBV21-1 represents a pseudogene. Its CDR3 holds 18 amino acids, cysteine through phenylalanine. This entry keeps only the CDR3 DNA: 54 bases, framed from base 1.